The clone carrying this T cell receptor beta chain came up a few times. Its antigen is as yet unknown. Looked up from germline, CDR1 is MNHEY and CDR2 is SVGAGI. The CDR3 is 14 residues long. Trimming pared 7 bases from V and 8 bases from J, leaving 18 bases between. The sample originates from a study of beta chain features in type 1 diabetes. CD4+ naive, central memory, regulatory and stem cell-like memory subsets were isolated by sorting on CD45RO/CCR7/CD25/CD127/CD95/CD27. The sequenced template was cDNA made from the entire isolated RNA. Produced via immunoSEQ multiplex PCR; TCRdb's table is partial and in-frame only. Found here are fewer than 400,000 clones, under 8.5% of them singletons; the top ten hold approximately 0.44%. Findings and limits, study-wide: An over-representation of cells with high TCR expression could result from cDNA sequencing. Insertions were fewer and deletions more numerous at VDJ junctions in type 1 diabetes patients.

This sequence was found in a woman aged 18-35 years in good health. The sequenced sample consisted of central memory CD4+ T cells from blood. The V gene is TRBV6-5, the J gene TRBJ2-1; D is perhaps TRBD2 (5 bases). The CDR3 sequence is CASKRKASSDEQFF. In DNA form, the CDR3 reads TGTGCCAGCAAGCGGAAGGCCAGCAGCGATGAGCAGTTCTTC.